This TCR beta chain was profiled in a study of T cell repertoires in cytomegalovirus infection. TCRdb analysed the reads with MiXCR anew, one entry per CDR3 protein. The table lists under 95,000 distinct CDR3 sequences, about half of them singletons. V dropped 3 bases and J dropped 4; count of bases not matched to a gene: 8. CDR1 and CDR2 (germline): MNHGY, SAAAGT. The CDR3 consists of 15 residues. A word on this clonotype: Its antigen is as yet unknown.

V usage is TRBV6-8 and J usage is TRBJ2-7; 8 bases are shared with TRBD1. The specimen comprised CD8+ T cells from cultured PBMCs, sampled from culture after CMV antigen stimulation. The sequence was obtained from a human donor in good health (CMV status not recorded). Some clones in this sample may be carry-over from other donors' samples. CDR3 nucleotides: TGTGCCAGCAGTTATCAGGACAGGGCGGGTTACGAGCAGTACTTC. This translates into CASSYQDRAGYEQYF.